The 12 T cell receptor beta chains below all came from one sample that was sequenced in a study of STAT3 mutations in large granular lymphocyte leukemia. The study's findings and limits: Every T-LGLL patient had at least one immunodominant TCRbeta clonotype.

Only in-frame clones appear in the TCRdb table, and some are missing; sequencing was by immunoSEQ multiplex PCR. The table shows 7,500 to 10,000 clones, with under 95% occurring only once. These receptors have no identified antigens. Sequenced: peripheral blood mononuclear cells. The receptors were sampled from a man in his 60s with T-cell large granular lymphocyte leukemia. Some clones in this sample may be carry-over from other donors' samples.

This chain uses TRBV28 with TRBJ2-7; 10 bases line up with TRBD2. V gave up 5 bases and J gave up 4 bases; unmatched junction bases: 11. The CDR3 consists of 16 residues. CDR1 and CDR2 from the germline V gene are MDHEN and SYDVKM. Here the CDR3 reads CASSPPPGTSAYEQYF. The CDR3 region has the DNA TGTGCCAGCAGTCCCCCCCCCGGGACTAGCGCTTACGAGCAGTACTTC. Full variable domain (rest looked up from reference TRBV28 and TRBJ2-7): DVKVTQSSRYLVKRTGEKVFLECVQDMDHENMFWYRQDPGLGLRLIYFSYDVKMKEKGDIPEGYSVSREKKERFSLILESASTNQTSMYLCASSPPPGTSAYEQYFGPGTRLTVT.

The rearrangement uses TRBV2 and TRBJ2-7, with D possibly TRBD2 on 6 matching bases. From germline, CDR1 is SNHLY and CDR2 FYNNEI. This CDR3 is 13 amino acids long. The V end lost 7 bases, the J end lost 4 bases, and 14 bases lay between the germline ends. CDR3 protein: CASTGGDNYEQYF. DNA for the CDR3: TGTGCCAGCACCGGGGGAGATAATTACGAGCAGTACTTC. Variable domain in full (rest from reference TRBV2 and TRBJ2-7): EPEVTQTPSHQVTQMGQEVILRCVPISNHLYFYWYRQILGQKVEFLVSFYNNEISEKSEIFDDQFSVERPDGSNFTLKIRSTKLEDSAMYFCASTGGDNYEQYFGPGTRLTVT.

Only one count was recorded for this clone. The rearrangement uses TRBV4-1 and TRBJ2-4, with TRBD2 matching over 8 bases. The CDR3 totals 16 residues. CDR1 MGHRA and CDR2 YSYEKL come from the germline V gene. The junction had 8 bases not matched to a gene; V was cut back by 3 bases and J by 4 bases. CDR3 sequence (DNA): TGCGCCAGCAGCCAGAGAGCGGGAGAGGATAAAAACATTCAGTACTTC. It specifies CASSQRAGEDKNIQYF.

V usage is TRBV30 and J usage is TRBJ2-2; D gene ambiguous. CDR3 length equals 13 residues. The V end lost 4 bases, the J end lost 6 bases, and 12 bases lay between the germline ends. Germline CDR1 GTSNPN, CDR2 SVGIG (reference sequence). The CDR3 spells CAWNLIGPGELFF. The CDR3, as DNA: TGTGCCTGGAACCTCATTGGGCCCGGGGAGCTGTTTTTT.

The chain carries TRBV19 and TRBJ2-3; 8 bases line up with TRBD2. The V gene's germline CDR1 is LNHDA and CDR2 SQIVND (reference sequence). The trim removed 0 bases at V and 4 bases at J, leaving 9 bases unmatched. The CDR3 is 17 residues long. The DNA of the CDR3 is TGTGCCAGTAGTATAGATCTATGGAGCGGGAGCGCAGATACGCAGTATTTT. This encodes CASSIDLWSGSADTQYF.

CDR3 in DNA: TGCGCCAGCAGCTTGGTGGGGGGGCTACCCTACGAGCAGTACTTC. Translating it yields CASSLVGGLPYEQYF. V is TRBV5-1 and J is TRBJ2-7, with TRBD2 as a possible D gene (7 bases). This CDR3 is built from 15 residues. From germline, CDR1 is SGHRS and CDR2 YFSETQ. V was shortened by 0 bases and J by 2 bases, with 12 bases between the two germline ends.

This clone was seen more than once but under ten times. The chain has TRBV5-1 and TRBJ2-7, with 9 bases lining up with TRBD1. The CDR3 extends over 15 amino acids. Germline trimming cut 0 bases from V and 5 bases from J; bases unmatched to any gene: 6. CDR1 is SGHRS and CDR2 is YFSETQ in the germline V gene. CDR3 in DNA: TGCGCCAGCAGCTTGGTGACAGGGGGTGGGAACGAGCAGTACTTC. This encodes CASSLVTGGGNEQYF.

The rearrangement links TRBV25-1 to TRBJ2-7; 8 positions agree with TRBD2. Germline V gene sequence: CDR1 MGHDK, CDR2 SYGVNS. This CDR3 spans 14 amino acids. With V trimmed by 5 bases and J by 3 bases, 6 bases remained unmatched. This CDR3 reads CASSSRGGFYEQYF. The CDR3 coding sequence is TGTGCCAGCAGTTCACGGGGGGGGTTCTACGAGCAGTACTTC.

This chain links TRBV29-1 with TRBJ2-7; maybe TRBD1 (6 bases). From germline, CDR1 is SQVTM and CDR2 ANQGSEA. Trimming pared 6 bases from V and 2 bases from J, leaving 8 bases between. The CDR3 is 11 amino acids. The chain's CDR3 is CSVGDTYEQYF. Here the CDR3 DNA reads TGCAGCGTCGGGGACACCTACGAGCAGTACTTC.

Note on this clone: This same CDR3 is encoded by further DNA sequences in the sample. Written as DNA, the CDR3 is TGTGCCTGGAGTCCACATCGGAATCAGCCCCAGCATTTT. This encodes CAWSPHRNQPQHF. The chain uses TRBV30 and TRBJ1-5; no definite D call. Germline CDR1 is GTSNPN and CDR2 is SVGIG (reference sequence). The V end was cut by 2 bases, the J end by 4 bases, with 9 bases between. CDR3 size: 13 residues.

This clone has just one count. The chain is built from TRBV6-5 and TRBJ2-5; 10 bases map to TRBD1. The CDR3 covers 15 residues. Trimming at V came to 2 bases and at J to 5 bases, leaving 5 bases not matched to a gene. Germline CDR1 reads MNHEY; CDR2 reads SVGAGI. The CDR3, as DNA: TGTGCCAGCAGTTACCGGACAGGGGGAGATGAGACCCAGTACTTC. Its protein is CASSYRTGGDETQYF.

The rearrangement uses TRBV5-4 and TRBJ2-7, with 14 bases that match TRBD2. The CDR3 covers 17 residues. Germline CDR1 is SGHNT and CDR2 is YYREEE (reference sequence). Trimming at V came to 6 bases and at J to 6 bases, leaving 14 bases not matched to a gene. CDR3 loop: CASTSGTSGRALGEQYF. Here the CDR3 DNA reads TGTGCCAGCACCTCCGGGACTAGCGGGAGAGCCCTCGGCGAGCAGTACTTC.